This entry lists 16 T cell receptor beta chains sequenced from one sample in a study of spatial heterogeneity in lung cancer. Stated time point: blood at routine non-recurrence follow-up after resection. From the 5' RACE reads, TCRdb called clonotypes with MiXCR, one entry per CDR3 protein. The sample has tens of thousands of distinct CDR3 sequences; about 9.5% are singletons. The specimen comprised PBMCs, sampled at follow-up. All receptors come from a female donor with early-stage non-small cell lung cancer.

This clonotype turned up a few times. The CDR3 DNA reads as TGTGCCAGCGCAGCTGGGGGAAGCTCCTACGAGCAGTACTTC. This gives the protein CASAAGGSSYEQYF. The V call is TRBV2, the J call TRBJ2-7; either TRBD1 or TRBD2 may fit D (5 bases each). The CDR3 totals 14 residues. V lost 8 bases, J lost 0 bases, and 14 bases lay in between. The germline CDR1 and CDR2 sequences are SNHLY and FYNNEI.

This clonotype has ten or more counts. The V and J genes are TRBV7-2 and TRBJ2-3; D is perhaps TRBD1 or TRBD2 (5 bases each). The CDR3 loop spans 16 amino acids. Looked up from germline, CDR1 is SGHTA and CDR2 is FQGNSA. Between the trimmed V and J ends, which lost 7 bases and 4 bases, there was a span of 21 bases. The CDR3 region has the DNA TGTGCCAGCATCCCTCAGTCGGGGCTGGGGGCAGATACGCAGTATTTT. Protein product: CASIPQSGLGADTQYF.

This clonotype was counted many times. J is TRBJ1-5 and V is TRBV20-1; 7 positions match TRBD1. The V and J ends lost 4 bases and 7 bases, in that order; junction bases with no gene match: 10. The germline V gene encodes CDR1 DFQATT and CDR2 SNEGSKA (reference sequence). This CDR3 contains 14 residues. CDR3 nucleotides: TGCAGTGCTACACCCTCAGGGGGAGGACAGCCCCAGCATTTT. This codes for CSATPSGGGQPQHF.

This clonotype was seen many times. V and J are TRBV6-5 and TRBJ2-7; 9 bases match TRBD2. Germline V CDR1 and CDR2: MNHEY, SVGAGI. CDR3 length: 14 residues. With 7 bases clipped from V and 3 bases from J, the junction kept 7 bases outside the gene matches. The CDR3 DNA sequence: TGTGCCAGCACCCGAGCGGGAGGACTCTACGAGCAGTACTTC. This encodes CASTRAGGLYEQYF.

V gene TRBV20-1 combines with J gene TRBJ1-4; TRBD1 matches at 12 bases. The CDR3 sequence is 14 residues long. The trim removed 3 bases at V and 8 bases at J, leaving 4 bases unmatched. Per germline, CDR1 DFQATT and CDR2 SNEGSKA (reference sequence). The CDR3 region has the DNA TGCAGTGCTAGGGGACAGGGGGCAACGGAAAAACTGTTTTTT. This sequence encodes CSARGQGATEKLFF.

In this sample, this clonotype turned up many times. The chain joins TRBV18 to TRBJ2-7, with a possible D match to TRBD2 (5 bases). CDR1 and CDR2 from the germline V gene are KGHSH and LQKENI. CDR3 length: 13 residues. V was clipped by 6 bases and J by 4 bases, with 13 bases between them. CDR3 loop: CASSPSGRYEQYF. DNA for the CDR3: TGTGCCAGCTCGCCCTCGGGGAGATACGAGCAGTACTTC.

This clonotype showed up many times. CDR3 in DNA: TGTGCCAGCAGCTTTACAGGAGGCATCGATACGCAGTATTTT. It encodes CASSFTGGIDTQYF. The V call is TRBV5-4, the J call TRBJ2-3; TRBD1 or TRBD2 may be the D gene (5 bases each). V was pared by 2 bases and J by 6 bases, with 13 bases between. CDR1 SGHNT and CDR2 YYREEE come from the germline V gene (reference sequence). The CDR3 contains 14 residues.

In this sample, this clonotype turned up many times. The gene calls are TRBV28 and TRBJ1-2; the match to TRBD1 covers 7 bases. The germline CDR1 and CDR2 sequences are MDHEN and SYDVKM. V lost 3 bases, J lost 8 bases, and 12 bases stayed unmatched. This CDR3 comprises 15 residues. This CDR3 reads CASSFTTGTAGGYTF. As DNA, the CDR3 is TGTGCCAGCAGTTTCACGACCGGGACAGCAGGCGGCTACACCTTC.

The V gene is TRBV7-6, the J gene TRBJ2-2; 13 bases align to TRBD2. Germline CDR1 reads SGHVS; CDR2 reads FNYEAQ. The CDR3 has 17 residues. With V trimmed by 6 bases and J by 7 bases, 11 bases remained unmatched. This CDR3 is CASRMTGTSGTVGELFF. Here the CDR3 DNA reads TGTGCCAGCAGGATGACCGGGACTAGCGGGACGGTCGGGGAGCTGTTTTTT.

This clonotype was recorded many times. The chain employs TRBV28 and TRBJ2-5, with D perhaps TRBD1 or TRBD2 (6 bases each). The CDR3 has 16 amino acids. CDR1 is MDHEN and CDR2 is SYDVKM in the germline V gene. V lost 2 bases to trimming and J lost 2 bases, with 15 bases between them. The CDR3 coding sequence is TGTGCCAGCAGTTTAAGGGGGGCACCCAGTCAAGAGACCCAGTACTTC. Protein: CASSLRGAPSQETQYF.

This clonotype was seen only a few times. The chain is built from TRBV19 and TRBJ2-7, with D possibly being TRBD2 (6 bases). The V and J ends lost 9 bases and 2 bases respectively, with 17 bases between them. Per germline, CDR1 LNHDA and CDR2 SQIVND (reference sequence). CDR3 length equals 14 residues. The CDR3 DNA reads TGTGCCAGCCAGAAAGGGGAGGAGGCCTACGAGCAGTACTTC. Translating it yields CASQKGEEAYEQYF. Combining the CDR3 with reference TRBV19 and TRBJ2-7 gives the whole variable domain DGGITQSPKYLFRKEGQNVTLSCEQNLNHDAMYWYRQDPGQGLRLIYYSQIVNDFQKGDIAEGYSVSREKKESFPLTVTSAQKNPTAFYLCASQKGEEAYEQYFGPGTRLTVT.

This clonotype was seen at least ten times. The chain joins TRBV27 to TRBJ1-6; TRBD1 matches 8 bases. The V and J ends lost 5 bases and 5 bases, in that order; junction bases with no gene match: 11. Germline V lookup: CDR1 MNHEY, CDR2 SMNVEV (reference sequence). The CDR3 consists of 17 residues. CDR3 DNA sequence: TGTGCCAGCAGTCGGACACCGACAGGGGCAGATAATTCACCCCTCCACTTT. This codes for CASSRTPTGADNSPLHF.

This clonotype has at least ten counts. The rearrangement joins TRBV5-5 to TRBJ2-3; 10 bases align to TRBD2. Germline V gene sequence: CDR1 SGHKS, CDR2 YYEKEE (reference sequence). The CDR3 is made up of 16 amino acids. After removal of 1 base from V and 4 bases from J, the junction contained 6 bases not matched to a gene. CDR3 protein: CASSLLLAGAADTQYF. The CDR3 DNA sequence: TGTGCCAGCAGCTTGTTGCTAGCGGGAGCGGCAGATACGCAGTATTTT.

This clonotype was counted ten times or more. V and J are TRBV6-1 and TRBJ2-1; 9 positions agree with TRBD2. The CDR3 is made up of 15 amino acids. The V gene's germline CDR1 is MNHNS and CDR2 SASEGT. Trimming cost V 2 bases and J 7 bases; bases outside gene matches: 6. The CDR3 loop reads CASSEQLAGFNEQFF. The CDR3, as DNA: TGTGCCAGCAGTGAACAGCTAGCGGGATTTAATGAGCAGTTCTTC.

This clonotype was seen a handful of times. V is TRBV2 and J is TRBJ2-3; 7 positions agree with TRBD1. Germline V CDR1 and CDR2: SNHLY, FYNNEI. CDR3 length equals 15 residues. The V and J ends lost 10 bases and 1 base, in that order; junction bases with no gene match: 11. The CDR3 DNA reads TGTGCCATAACGAAACCGGGACAGCGCACAGATACGCAGTATTTT. It translates to CAITKPGQRTDTQYF.

The sample holds many counts of this clonotype. This chain connects TRBV10-1 to TRBJ2-1; D is unresolved. Per germline, CDR1 WNHNN and CDR2 SYGVQD (reference sequence). The CDR3 spans 15 residues. The germline V and J ends were trimmed by 6 bases and 0 bases, with 12 bases remaining between them. The CDR3 loop is CASSPRLSSYNEQFF. DNA of the CDR3: TGCGCCAGCAGCCCTAGACTGAGCTCCTACAATGAGCAGTTCTTC.